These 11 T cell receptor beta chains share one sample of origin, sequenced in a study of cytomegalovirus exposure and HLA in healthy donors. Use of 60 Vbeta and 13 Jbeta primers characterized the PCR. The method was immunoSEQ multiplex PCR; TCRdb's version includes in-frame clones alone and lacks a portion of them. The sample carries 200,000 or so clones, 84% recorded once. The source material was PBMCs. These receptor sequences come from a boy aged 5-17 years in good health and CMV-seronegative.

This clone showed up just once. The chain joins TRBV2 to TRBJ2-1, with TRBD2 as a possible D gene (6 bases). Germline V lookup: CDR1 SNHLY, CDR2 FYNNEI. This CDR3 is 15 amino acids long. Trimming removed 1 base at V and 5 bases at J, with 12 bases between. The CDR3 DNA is TGTGCCAGCAGTGAAGTTCCTAGCGCCAACAATGAGCAGTTCTTC. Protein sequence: CASSEVPSANNEQFF.

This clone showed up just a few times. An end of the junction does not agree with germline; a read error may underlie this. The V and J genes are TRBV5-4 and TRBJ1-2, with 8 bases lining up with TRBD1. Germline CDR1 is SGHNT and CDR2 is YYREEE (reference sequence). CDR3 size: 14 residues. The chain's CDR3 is CASSLDRDRTGIFF. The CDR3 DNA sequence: TGTGCCAGCAGCTTGGACCGGGACAGGACGGGTATTTTTTTC.

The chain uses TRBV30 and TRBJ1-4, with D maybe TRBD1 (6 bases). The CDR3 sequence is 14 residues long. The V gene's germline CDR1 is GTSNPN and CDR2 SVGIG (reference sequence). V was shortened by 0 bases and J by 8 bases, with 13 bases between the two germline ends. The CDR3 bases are TGTGCCTGGAGTGTAGGGGGTAGGGGGGAAAAACTGTTTTTT. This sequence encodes CAWSVGGRGEKLFF.

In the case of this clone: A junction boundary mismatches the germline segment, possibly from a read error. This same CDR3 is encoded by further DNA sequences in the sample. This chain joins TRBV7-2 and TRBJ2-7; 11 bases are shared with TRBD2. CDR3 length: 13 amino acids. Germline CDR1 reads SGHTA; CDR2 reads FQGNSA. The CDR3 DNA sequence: TGTGCCAGCAGCCTAGCGGGAGGCTACGAGCAGTACTTC. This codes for CASSLAGGYEQYF.

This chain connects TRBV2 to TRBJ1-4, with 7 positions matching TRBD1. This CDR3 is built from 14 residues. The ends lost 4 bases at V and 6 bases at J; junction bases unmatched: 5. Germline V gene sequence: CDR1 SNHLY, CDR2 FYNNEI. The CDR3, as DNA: TGTGCCAGCAGTGGGGACAGTCTTTATGAAAAACTGTTTTTT. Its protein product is CASSGDSLYEKLFF.

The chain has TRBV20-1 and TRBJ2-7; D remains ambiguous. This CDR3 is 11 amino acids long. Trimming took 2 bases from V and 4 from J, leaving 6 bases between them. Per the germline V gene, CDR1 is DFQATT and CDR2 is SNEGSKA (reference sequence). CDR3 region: CSARSVYEQYF. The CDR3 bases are TGCAGTGCTAGATCAGTATACGAGCAGTACTTC.

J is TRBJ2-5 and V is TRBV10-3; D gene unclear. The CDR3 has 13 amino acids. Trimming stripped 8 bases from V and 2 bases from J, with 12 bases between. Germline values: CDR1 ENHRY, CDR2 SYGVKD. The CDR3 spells CAISPSGQETQYF. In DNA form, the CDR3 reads TGTGCCATCTCCCCTAGTGGGCAAGAGACCCAGTACTTC.

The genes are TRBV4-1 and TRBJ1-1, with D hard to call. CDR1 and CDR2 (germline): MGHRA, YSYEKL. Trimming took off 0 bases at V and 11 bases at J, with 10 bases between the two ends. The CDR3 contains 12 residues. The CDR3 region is CASSQDGLRAFF. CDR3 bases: TGCGCCAGCAGCCAAGACGGCCTGAGGGCTTTCTTT.

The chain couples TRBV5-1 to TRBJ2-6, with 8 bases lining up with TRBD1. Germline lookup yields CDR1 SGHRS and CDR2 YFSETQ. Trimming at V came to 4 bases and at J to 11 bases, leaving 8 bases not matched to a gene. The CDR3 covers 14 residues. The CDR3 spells CASSPDRVNYVLTF. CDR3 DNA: TGCGCCAGCAGCCCGGACAGGGTTAATTACGTCCTGACTTTC.

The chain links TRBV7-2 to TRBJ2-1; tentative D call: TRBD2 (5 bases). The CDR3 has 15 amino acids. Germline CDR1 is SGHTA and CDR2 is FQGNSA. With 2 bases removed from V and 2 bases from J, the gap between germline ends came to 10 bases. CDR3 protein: CASSLFAGPYNEQFF. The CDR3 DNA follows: TGTGCCAGCAGCTTATTTGCGGGCCCCTACAATGAGCAGTTCTTC. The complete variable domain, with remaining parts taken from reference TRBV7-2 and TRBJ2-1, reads GAGVSQSPSNKVTEKGKDVELRCDPISGHTALYWYRQSLGQGLEFLIYFQGNSAPDKSGLPSDRFSAERTGGSVSTLTIQRTQQEDSAVYLCASSLFAGPYNEQFFGPGTRLTVL.

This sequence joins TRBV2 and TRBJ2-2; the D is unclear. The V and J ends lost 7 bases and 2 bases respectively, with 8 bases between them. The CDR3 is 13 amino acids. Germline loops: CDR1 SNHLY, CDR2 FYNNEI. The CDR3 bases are TGTGCCAGCACCTCTACCAACACCGGGGAGCTGTTTTTT. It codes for CASTSTNTGELFF.